These 20 T cell receptor beta chains came from one sample sequenced in a study of high-grade serous ovarian cancer treatment subgroups. Tumor samples were obtained before definitive surgery or chemotherapy. Generated by immunoSEQ multiplex PCR, the TCRdb table keeps only in-frame clones and is missing some. The data show 2,500 or so clones, around 80% seen once. Sequenced sample: tumor tissue. These receptors were obtained from a human donor with high-grade serous ovarian cancer.

This chain connects TRBV28 to TRBJ2-3; 8 bases match TRBD2. V lost 3 bases and J lost 6; bases outside the gene matches: 17. Germline assignment: CDR1 MDHEN and CDR2 SYDVKM. CDR3 length: 18 amino acids. CDR3: CASSLFSLAGGPTDTQYF. Here the CDR3 DNA reads TGTGCCAGCAGTTTGTTTAGTTTGGCGGGGGGACCCACGGATACGCAGTATTTT.

The chain uses TRBV19 and TRBJ2-2, with 8 nucleotides matching TRBD1. The CDR3 length is 14 residues. V lost 3 bases and J lost 3; bases outside the gene matches: 0. The germline V gene has CDR1 LNHDA and CDR2 SQIVND (reference sequence). DNA of the CDR3: TGTGCCAGTAGTATGACAGGGGACACCGGGGAGCTGTTTTTT. Amino acids: CASSMTGDTGELFF.

This clone turned up a few times. The rearrangement links TRBV6-1 to TRBJ1-3; D unclear. The V gene lost 10 bases and the J gene lost 4 bases, with 11 bases spanning the gap. CDR1 and CDR2 from the germline V gene are MNHNS and SASEGT. CDR3 length: 12 amino acids. The CDR3 spells CAILKTGNTIYF. The DNA for the CDR3 is TGTGCCATTCTAAAGACAGGAAACACCATATATTTT.

The rearrangement links TRBV5-1 to TRBJ1-1; tentatively, D is TRBD1 (6 bases). Germline V gene lookup returns CDR1 SGHRS and CDR2 YFSETQ. The CDR3 has 14 residues. The ends were cut back, 3 bases at V and 2 bases at J, with 11 bases in the middle. Here the CDR3 DNA reads TGCGCCAGCAGCTACCGGACAGCCAACACTGAAGCTTTCTTT. Translation gives CASSYRTANTEAFF.

The chain recombines TRBV18 with TRBJ2-5, with no clear D. CDR1 is KGHSH and CDR2 is LQKENI in the germline V gene. The CDR3 has 13 amino acids. V was clipped by 2 bases and J by 3 bases, with 7 bases between them. The CDR3 is CASSPIVKETQYF. DNA of the CDR3: TGTGCCAGCTCACCAATCGTAAAAGAGACCCAGTACTTC. The complete variable domain, with remaining parts taken from reference TRBV18 and TRBJ2-5, reads NAGVMQNPRHLVRRRGQEARLRCSPMKGHSHVYWYRQLPEEGLKFMVYLQKENIIDESGMPKERFSAEFPKEGPSILRIQQVVRGDSAAYFCASSPIVKETQYFGPGTRLLVL.

The rearrangement uses TRBV7-2 and TRBJ1-5; tentatively, D is TRBD1 (5 bases). The CDR3 covers 14 residues. Per the germline V gene, CDR1 is SGHTA and CDR2 is FQGNSA. Deletions cut 3 bases from V and 2 bases from J, with 8 bases between. CDR3: CASSFSGGNQPQHF. The CDR3 nucleotides are TGTGCCAGCAGCTTTTCGGGGGGCAATCAGCCCCAGCATTTT.

V gene TRBV5-8 combines with J gene TRBJ2-1, with D uncertain. The CDR3 has 12 amino acids. V lost 4 bases and J lost 9, with 11 bases in between. Germline V gene lookup returns CDR1 SGHTS and CDR2 YDEGEE. This CDR3 is CASSLTNSEQFF. As DNA, the CDR3 is TGTGCCAGCAGCCTAACCAACAGTGAGCAGTTCTTC.

J is TRBJ2-5 and V is TRBV2; D uncertain. Trimming took 4 bases from V and 4 from J, leaving 7 bases between them. Germline values: CDR1 SNHLY, CDR2 FYNNEI. This CDR3 region has 12 residues. The CDR3 loop reads CASSVGGETQYF. The CDR3 nucleotides read TGTGCCAGCAGTGTAGGCGGAGAGACCCAGTACTTC.

This clone has only a few counts. V usage is TRBV11-1 and J usage is TRBJ2-5; 9 positions match TRBD2. The CDR3 has 15 amino acids. Germline V gene lookup returns CDR1 SGHAT and CDR2 FQDESV (reference sequence). The V gene end was trimmed by 2 bases and the J gene end by 2 bases; junction bases not matched to a gene: 3. CDR3 amino acids: CASSLFSGGQETQYF. CDR3 coding DNA: TGTGCCAGCAGCTTATTTAGCGGGGGACAAGAGACCCAGTACTTC. Drawing the rest from reference TRBV11-1 and TRBJ2-5, the complete variable domain is EAEVAQSPRYKITEKSQAVAFWCDPISGHATLYWYRQILGQGPELLVQFQDESVVDDSQLPKDRFSAERLKGVDSTLKIQPAELGDSAMYLCASSLFSGGQETQYFGPGTRLLVL.

The V and J genes are TRBV7-3 and TRBJ1-2; D ambiguous. The CDR3 length is 13 residues. V was clipped by 0 bases and J by 5 bases, with 7 bases between them. The germline V gene encodes CDR1 SGHTA and CDR2 FQGTGA. CDR3 DNA: TGTGCCAGCAGCTTAACCGCAGAGTATGGCTACACCTTC. This sequence encodes CASSLTAEYGYTF.

The chain carries TRBV19 and TRBJ1-5; 9 bases are a match to TRBD1. In germline, CDR1 is LNHDA, CDR2 SQIVND (reference sequence). The length of the CDR3 is 16 residues. J lost 6 bases, V lost 1 base, and 7 bases had no gene match. As DNA, the CDR3 is TGTGCCAGTAGTATAGTTACAGGGGGCAACGGTCAGCCCCAGCATTTT. Residues: CASSIVTGGNGQPQHF.

This rearrangement joins TRBV5-4 to TRBJ1-2; D is ambiguous. The V end lost 1 base, the J end lost 7 bases, and 11 bases lay between the germline ends. The germline V gene encodes CDR1 SGHNT and CDR2 YYREEE (reference sequence). CDR3 length: 13 residues. The CDR3 bases are TGTGCCAGCAGCTTGATCGGAGGGCCTGGCTACACCTTC. Its protein is CASSLIGGPGYTF.

V usage is TRBV27 and J usage is TRBJ1-3, with unresolved D. The V end lost 5 bases, the J end lost 0 bases, and 8 bases lay between the germline ends. The length of the CDR3 is 14 residues. CDR1 MNHEY and CDR2 SMNVEV come from the germline V gene (reference sequence). CDR3 protein: CASSKGFSGNTIYF. CDR3 coding DNA: TGTGCCAGCAGTAAAGGGTTCTCTGGAAACACCATATATTTT.

The V gene is TRBV12-2, the J gene TRBJ1-1. TRBV12-2 is a pseudogene locus. CDR3 length equals 14 residues. The CDR3 protein is CASRLWGIHTEAFF. CDR3 coding DNA: TGTGCAAGTCGCTTGTGGGGAATACACACTGAAGCTTTCTTT.

The chain combines TRBV7-9 with TRBJ2-3, with D unclear. The V and J ends lost 8 bases and 6 bases respectively, with 12 bases between them. Germline-derived CDR1 and CDR2 are SEHNR and FQNEAQ (reference sequence). The CDR3 sequence is 12 residues long. CDR3 residues: CASVAVQDTQYF. As DNA, the CDR3 is TGTGCCAGCGTCGCAGTCCAGGATACGCAGTATTTT.

The chain recombines TRBV11-3 with TRBJ1-2; maybe TRBD1 (5 bases). Germline V gives CDR1 SGHNT, CDR2 YENEEA. The germline V and J ends were trimmed by 11 bases and 8 bases, with 21 bases remaining between them. This CDR3 comprises 13 residues. The CDR3 spells CAPTSGWGKGYTF. CDR3 nucleotide sequence: TGTGCCCCCACCTCCGGGTGGGGGAAGGGCTACACCTTC. Using reference TRBV11-3 and TRBJ1-2 for the parts outside the CDR3, the full variable domain is EAGVVQSPRYKIIEKKQPVAFWCNPISGHNTLYWYLQNLGQGPELLIRYENEEAVDDSQLPKDRFSAERLKGVDSTLKIQPAELGDSAVYLCAPTSGWGKGYTFGSGTRLTVV.

A few counts support this clone. The V call is TRBV5-1, the J call TRBJ2-2; no firm D call. The V gene's germline CDR1 is SGHRS and CDR2 YFSETQ. V was clipped by 0 bases and J by 0 bases, with 6 bases between them. The CDR3 contains 15 residues. The CDR3 bases are TGCGCCAGCAGCTTGGGGGCGGCGAACACCGGGGAGCTGTTTTTT. Protein sequence: CASSLGAANTGELFF.

This sequence joins TRBV14 and TRBJ2-5; D may be TRBD1 (7 bases). The CDR3 sequence is 16 residues long. Germline CDR1 and CDR2: SGHDN and FVKESK. V gave up 7 bases and J gave up 2 bases, with 20 bases separating them. The CDR3 DNA reads as TGTGCCAGCAACAGGGGTCCGGGGGTCCCTCAAGAGACCCAGTACTTC. It yields the protein CASNRGPGVPQETQYF.

The chain is built from TRBV5-6 and TRBJ2-5; 8 bases fit TRBD1. The junction had 4 bases not matched to a gene; V was cut back by 3 bases and J by 0 bases. This CDR3 has 15 amino acids. CDR1 is SGHDT and CDR2 is YYEEEE in the germline V gene. For the CDR3, the DNA is TGTGCCAGCAGCTACCACAGGGGGAACCAAGAGACCCAGTACTTC. It translates to CASSYHRGNQETQYF.

This clone has just a few counts. The J gene is TRBJ2-7, the V gene TRBV11-3; D is unclear. This CDR3 spans 16 amino acids. The germline CDR1 and CDR2 sequences are SGHNT and YENEEA. Trimming removed 2 bases at V and 3 bases at J, with 17 bases between. The CDR3 coding sequence is TGTGCCAGCAGCTTAAAATCCTTGGGGATCAACTACGAGCAGTACTTC. Its translation: CASSLKSLGINYEQYF.